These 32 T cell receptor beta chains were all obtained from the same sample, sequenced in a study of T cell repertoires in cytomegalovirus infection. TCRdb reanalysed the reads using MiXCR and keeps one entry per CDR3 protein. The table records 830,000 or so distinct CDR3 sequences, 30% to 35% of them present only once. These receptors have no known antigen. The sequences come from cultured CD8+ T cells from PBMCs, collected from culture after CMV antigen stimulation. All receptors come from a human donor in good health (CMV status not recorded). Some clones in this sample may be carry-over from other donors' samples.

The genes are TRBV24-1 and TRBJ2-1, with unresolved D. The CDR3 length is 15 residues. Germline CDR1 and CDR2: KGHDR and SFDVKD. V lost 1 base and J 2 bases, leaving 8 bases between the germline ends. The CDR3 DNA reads TGTGCCACCAGTGATTTAAACTACCCCTACAATGAGCAGTTCTTC. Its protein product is CATSDLNYPYNEQFF.

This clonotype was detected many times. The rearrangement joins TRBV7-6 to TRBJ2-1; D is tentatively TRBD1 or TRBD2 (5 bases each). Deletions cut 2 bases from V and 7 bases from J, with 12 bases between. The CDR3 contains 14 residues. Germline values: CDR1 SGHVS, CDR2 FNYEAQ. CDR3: CASSLSEGRNEQFF. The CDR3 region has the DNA TGTGCCAGCAGCTTAAGCGAGGGACGAAATGAGCAGTTCTTC.

The CDR3 protein is CASSLFQGFGDNEQFF. CDR3 coding DNA: TGTGCCAGCAGTTTATTTCAGGGATTTGGGGACAATGAGCAGTTCTTC. This sequence joins TRBV12-3 or TRBV12-4 and TRBJ2-1, with a weak D call TRBD1 (5 bases). The CDR3 is made up of 16 amino acids. V lost 2 bases and J lost 5, with 16 bases in between.

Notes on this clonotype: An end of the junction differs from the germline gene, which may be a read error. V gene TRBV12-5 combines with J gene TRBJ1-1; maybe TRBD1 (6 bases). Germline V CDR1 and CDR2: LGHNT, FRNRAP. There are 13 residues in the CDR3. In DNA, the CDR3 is TGTGTTAGTGTTAGGGAAGGGGGAACTGAAGCTTTCTTT. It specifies CVSVREGGTEAFF.

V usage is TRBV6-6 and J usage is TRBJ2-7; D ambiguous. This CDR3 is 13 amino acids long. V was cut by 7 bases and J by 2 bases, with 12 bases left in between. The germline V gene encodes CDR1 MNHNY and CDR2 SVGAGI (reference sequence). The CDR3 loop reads CASTLGQAYEQYF. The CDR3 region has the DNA TGTGCCAGCACCCTAGGCCAGGCCTACGAGCAGTACTTC.

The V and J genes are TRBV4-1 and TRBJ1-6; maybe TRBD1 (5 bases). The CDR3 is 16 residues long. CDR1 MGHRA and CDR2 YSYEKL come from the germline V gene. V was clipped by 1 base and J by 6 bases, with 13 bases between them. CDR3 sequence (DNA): TGCGCCAGCAGCCAAGTGACGACAGACGTTAATTCACCCCTCCACTTT. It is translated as CASSQVTTDVNSPLHF.

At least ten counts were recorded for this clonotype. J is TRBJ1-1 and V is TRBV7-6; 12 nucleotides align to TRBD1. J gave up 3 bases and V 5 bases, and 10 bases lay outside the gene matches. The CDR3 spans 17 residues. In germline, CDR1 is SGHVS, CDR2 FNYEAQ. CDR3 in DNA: TGTGCCAGCAGCCCCAGGGACAGGGGGCTTACGGACACTGAAGCTTTCTTT. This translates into CASSPRDRGLTDTEAFF.

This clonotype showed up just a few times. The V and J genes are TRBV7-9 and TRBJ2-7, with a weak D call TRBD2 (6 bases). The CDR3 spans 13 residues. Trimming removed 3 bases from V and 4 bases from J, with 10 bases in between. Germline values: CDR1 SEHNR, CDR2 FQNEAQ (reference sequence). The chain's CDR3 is CASSLGTPYEQYF. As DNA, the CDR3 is TGTGCCAGCAGCTTGGGGACTCCTTACGAGCAGTACTTC.

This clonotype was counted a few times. Here the CDR3 DNA reads TGTGCCAGCAGCTTCGCAGGGGATCGAGAGCAGTACTTC. Amino acid sequence: CASSFAGDREQYF. V is TRBV11-3 and J is TRBJ2-7; a weak D match, TRBD1 (6 bases). The CDR3 contains 13 residues. CDR1 is SGHNT, CDR2 YENEEA, per germline. Trimming stripped 3 bases from V and 7 bases from J, with 13 bases between.

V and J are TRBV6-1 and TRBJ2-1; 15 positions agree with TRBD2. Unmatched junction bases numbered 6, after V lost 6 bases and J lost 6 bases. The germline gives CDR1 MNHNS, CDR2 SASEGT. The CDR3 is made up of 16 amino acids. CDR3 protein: CASRVGLAGGRNEQFF. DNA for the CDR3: TGTGCCAGCAGGGTGGGACTAGCGGGGGGACGCAATGAGCAGTTCTTC.

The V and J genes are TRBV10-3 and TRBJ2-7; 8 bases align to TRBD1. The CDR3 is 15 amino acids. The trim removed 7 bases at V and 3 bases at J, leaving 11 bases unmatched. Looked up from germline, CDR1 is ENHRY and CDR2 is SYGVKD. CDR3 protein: CAITPDRASFYEQYF. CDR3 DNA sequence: TGTGCCATCACCCCGGACAGGGCTTCTTTCTACGAGCAGTACTTC.

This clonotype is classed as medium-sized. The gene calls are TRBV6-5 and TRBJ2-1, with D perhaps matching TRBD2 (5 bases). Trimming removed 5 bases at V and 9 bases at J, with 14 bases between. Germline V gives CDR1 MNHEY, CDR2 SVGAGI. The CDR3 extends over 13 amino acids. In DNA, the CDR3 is TGTGCCAGCAGTCCGGGGTTTTTGGGTGAGCAGTTCTTC. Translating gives CASSPGFLGEQFF.

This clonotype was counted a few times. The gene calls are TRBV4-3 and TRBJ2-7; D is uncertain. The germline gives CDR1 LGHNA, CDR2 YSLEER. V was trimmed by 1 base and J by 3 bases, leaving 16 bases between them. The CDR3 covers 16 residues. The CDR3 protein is CASSQGDCGRDYEQYV. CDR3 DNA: TGCGCCAGCAGCCAAGGAGATTGTGGCAGAGACTACGAGCAGTACGTC.

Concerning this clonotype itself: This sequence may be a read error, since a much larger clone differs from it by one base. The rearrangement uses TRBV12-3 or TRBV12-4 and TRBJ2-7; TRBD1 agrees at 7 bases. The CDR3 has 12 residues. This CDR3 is CAGSQGVGEQYV. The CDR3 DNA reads TGTGCCGGCAGTCAGGGGGTTGGCGAGCAGTACGTC.

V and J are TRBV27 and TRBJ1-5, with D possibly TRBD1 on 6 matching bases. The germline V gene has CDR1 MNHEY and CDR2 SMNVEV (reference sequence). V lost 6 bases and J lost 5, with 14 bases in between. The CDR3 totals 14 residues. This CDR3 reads CASRPGVKDQPQHF. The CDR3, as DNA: TGTGCCAGCAGACCAGGGGTAAAGGATCAGCCCCAGCATTTT.

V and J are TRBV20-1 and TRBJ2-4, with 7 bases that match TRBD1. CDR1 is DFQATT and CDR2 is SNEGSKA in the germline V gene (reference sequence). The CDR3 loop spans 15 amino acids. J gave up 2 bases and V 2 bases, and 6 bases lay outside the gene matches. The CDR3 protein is CSARSTTGPKNIQYF. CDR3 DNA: TGCAGTGCTAGATCTACGACAGGGCCCAAAAACATTCAGTACTTC.

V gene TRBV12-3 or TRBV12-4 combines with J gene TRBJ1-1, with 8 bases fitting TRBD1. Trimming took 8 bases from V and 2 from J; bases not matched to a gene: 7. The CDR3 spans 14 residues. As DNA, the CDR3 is TGTGCCAGCTCCTGGACAGGGCCTAACACTGAAGCTTTCTTT. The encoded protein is CASSWTGPNTEAFF.

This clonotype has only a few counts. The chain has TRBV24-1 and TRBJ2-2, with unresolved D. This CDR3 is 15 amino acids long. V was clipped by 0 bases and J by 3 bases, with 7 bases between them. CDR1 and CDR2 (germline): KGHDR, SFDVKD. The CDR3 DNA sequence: TGTGCCACCAGTGATTTGGGTCAGGACACCGGGGAGCTGTTTTTT. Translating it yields CATSDLGQDTGELFF.

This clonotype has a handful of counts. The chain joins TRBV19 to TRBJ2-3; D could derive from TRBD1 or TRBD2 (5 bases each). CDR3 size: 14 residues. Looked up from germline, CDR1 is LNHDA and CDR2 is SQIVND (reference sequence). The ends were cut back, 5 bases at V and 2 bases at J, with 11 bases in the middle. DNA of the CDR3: TGTGCCAGTAGTCGGGGCTTAATCACAGATACGCAGTATTTT. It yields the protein CASSRGLITDTQYF.

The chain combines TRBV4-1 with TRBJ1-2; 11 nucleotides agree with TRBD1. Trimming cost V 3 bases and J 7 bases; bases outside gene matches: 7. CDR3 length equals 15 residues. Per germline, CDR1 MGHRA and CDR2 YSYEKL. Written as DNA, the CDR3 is TGCGCCAGCAGCCAGCCGGGACAGGGGGGTTCTGGCTACACCTTC. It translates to CASSQPGQGGSGYTF.

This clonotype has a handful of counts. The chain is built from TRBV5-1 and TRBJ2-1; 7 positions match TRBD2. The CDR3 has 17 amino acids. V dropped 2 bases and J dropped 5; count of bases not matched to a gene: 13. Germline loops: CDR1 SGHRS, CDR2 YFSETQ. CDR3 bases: TGCGCCAGCAGCTTCCTCTGGGAGCGGGGCCCAAACAATGAGCAGTTCTTC. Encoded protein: CASSFLWERGPNNEQFF.

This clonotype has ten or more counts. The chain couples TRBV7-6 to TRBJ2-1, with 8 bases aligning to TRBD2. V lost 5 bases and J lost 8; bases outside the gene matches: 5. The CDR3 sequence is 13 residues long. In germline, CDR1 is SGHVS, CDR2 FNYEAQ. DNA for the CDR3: TGTGCCAGCAGCCGGGAGGGATGGGATGAGCAGTTCTTC. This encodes CASSREGWDEQFF.

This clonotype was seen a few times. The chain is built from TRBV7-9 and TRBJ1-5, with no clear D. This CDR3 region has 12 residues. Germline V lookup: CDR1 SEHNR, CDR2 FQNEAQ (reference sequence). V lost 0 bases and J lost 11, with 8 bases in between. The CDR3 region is CASSLAGLSQHF. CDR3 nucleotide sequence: TGTGCCAGCAGCTTAGCAGGACTCTCCCAGCATTTT.

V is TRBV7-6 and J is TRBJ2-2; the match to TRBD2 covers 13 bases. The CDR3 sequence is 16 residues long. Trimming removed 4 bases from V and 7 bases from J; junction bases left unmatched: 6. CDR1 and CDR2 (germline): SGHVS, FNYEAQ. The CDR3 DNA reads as TGTGCCAGCAGCTCACTAGCGGGGGGGCAGAACGGGGAGCTGTTTTTT. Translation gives CASSSLAGGQNGELFF.

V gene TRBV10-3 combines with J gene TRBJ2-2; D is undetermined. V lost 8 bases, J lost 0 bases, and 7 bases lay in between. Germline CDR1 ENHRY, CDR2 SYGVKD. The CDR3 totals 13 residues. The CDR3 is CAILTANTGELFF. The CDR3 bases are TGTGCCATCTTGACCGCGAACACCGGGGAGCTGTTTTTT.

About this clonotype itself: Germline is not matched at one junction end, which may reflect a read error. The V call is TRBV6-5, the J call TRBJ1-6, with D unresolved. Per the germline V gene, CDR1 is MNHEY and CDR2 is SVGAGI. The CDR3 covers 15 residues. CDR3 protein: CASSPSGSYISPLHF. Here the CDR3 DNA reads TGTGCCAGCAGCCCGAGTGGATCCTATATTTCACCCCTCCATTTT.

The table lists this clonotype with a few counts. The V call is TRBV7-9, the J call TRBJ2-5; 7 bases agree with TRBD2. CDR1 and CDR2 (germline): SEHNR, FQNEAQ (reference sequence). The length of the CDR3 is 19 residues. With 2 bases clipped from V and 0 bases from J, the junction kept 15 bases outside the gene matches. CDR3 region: CASSLSLHRGEGYQETQYF. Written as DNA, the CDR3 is TGTGCCAGCAGCTTATCCCTCCACCGAGGGGAGGGCTACCAAGAGACCCAGTACTTC.

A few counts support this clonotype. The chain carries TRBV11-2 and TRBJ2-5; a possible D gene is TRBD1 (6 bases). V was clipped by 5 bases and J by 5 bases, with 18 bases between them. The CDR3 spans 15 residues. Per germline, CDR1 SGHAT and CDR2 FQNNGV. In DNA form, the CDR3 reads TGTGCCAGCAGCCTCCCCGCGAGGGGGTGGGAGACCCAGTACTTC. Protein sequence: CASSLPARGWETQYF.

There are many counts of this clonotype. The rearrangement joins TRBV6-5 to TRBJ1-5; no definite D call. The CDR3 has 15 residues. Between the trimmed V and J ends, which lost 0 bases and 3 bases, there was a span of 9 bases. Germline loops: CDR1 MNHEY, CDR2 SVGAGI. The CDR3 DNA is TGTGCCAGCAGTTACTCGAAGGGAGTCAATCAGCCCCAGCATTTT. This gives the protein CASSYSKGVNQPQHF.

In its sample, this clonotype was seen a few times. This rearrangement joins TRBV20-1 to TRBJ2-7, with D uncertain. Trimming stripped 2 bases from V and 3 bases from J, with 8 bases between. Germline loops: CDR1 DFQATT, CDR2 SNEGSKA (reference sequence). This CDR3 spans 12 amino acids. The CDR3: CSARPENYEQYF. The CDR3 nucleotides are TGCAGTGCTAGACCAGAAAACTACGAGCAGTACTTC.

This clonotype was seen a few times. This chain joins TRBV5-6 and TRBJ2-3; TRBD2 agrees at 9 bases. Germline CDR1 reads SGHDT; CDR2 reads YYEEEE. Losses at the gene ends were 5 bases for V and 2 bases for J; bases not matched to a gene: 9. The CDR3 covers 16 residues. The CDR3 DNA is TGTGCCAGCAGTCCCCTAGCGGGGTTCAACACAGATACGCAGTATTTT. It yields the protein CASSPLAGFNTDTQYF.

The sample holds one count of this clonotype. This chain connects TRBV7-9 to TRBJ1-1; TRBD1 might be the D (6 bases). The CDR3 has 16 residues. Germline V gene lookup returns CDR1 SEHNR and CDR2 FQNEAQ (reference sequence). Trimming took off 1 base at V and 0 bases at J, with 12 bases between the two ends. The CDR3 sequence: CASSLVGGGLNTEAFF. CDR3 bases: TGTGCCAGCAGCTTAGTGGGCGGGGGGCTGAACACTGAAGCTTTCTTT.